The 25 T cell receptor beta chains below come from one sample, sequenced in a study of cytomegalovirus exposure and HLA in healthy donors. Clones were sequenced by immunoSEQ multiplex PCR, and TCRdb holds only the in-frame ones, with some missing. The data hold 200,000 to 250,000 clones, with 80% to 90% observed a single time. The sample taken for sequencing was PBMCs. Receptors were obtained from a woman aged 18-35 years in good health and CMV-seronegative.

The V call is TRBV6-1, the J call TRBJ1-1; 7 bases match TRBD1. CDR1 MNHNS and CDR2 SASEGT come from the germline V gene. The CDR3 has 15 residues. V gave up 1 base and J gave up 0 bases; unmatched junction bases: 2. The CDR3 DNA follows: TGTGCCAGCAGTGAAGGAGGGACAGTGAACACTGAAGCTTTCTTT. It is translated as CASSEGGTVNTEAFF.

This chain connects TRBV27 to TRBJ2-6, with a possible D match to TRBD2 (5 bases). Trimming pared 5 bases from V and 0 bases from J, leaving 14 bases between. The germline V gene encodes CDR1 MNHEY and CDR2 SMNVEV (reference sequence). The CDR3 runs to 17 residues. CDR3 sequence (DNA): TGTGCCAGCAGTACGACGGAGGCTAGCTCTGGGGCCAACGTCCTGACTTTC. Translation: CASSTTEASSGANVLTF.

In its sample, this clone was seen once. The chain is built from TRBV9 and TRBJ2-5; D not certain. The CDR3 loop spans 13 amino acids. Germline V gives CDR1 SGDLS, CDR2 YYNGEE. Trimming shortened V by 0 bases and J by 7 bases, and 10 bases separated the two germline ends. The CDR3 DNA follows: TGTGCCAGCAGCGTAGCTCTGGGCAGGACCCAGTACTTC. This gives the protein CASSVALGRTQYF.

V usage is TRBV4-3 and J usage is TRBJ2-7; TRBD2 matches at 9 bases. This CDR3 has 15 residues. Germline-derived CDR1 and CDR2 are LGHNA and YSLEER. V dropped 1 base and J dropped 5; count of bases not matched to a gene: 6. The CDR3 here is CASSQAREGHNEQYF. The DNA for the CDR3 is TGCGCCAGCAGCCAAGCGCGGGAGGGCCACAACGAGCAGTACTTC.

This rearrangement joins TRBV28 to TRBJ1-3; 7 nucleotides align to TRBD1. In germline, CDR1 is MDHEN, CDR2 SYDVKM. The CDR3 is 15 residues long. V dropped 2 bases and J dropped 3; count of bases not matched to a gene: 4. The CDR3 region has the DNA TGTGCCAGCAGTTTAGAGAGGGGGCATGGAAACACCATATATTTT. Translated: CASSLERGHGNTIYF.

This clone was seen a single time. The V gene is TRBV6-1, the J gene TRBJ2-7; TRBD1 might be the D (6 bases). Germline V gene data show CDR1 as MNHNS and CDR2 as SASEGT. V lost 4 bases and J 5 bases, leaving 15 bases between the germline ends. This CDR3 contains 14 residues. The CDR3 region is CASSGDTSPNEQYF. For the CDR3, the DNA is TGTGCCAGCAGTGGGGACACGTCCCCAAACGAGCAGTACTTC.

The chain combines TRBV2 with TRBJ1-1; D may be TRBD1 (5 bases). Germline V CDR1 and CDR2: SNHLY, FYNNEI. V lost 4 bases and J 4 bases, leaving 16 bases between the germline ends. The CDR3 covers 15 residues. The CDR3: CASSGLSETATEAFF. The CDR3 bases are TGTGCCAGCAGTGGTCTGTCAGAGACAGCCACTGAAGCTTTCTTT.

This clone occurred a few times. The CDR3 loop is CASIGQSGTASLGANVLTF. Here the CDR3 DNA reads TGTGCCAGCATTGGCCAATCCGGGACAGCTAGCCTGGGGGCCAACGTCCTGACTTTC. This chain connects TRBV28 to TRBJ2-6; 7 nucleotides align to TRBD1. Germline values: CDR1 MDHEN, CDR2 SYDVKM. The CDR3 sequence is 19 residues long. The V and J ends lost 7 bases and 4 bases, in that order; junction bases with no gene match: 19.

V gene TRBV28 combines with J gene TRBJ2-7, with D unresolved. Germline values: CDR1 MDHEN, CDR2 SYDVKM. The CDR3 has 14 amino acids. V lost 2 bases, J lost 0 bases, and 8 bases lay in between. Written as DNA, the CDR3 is TGTGCCAGCAGTTTAGGCAGTTCCTCCTACGAGCAGTACTTC. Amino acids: CASSLGSSSYEQYF. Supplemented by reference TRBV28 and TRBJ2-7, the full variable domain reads DVKVTQSSRYLVKRTGEKVFLECVQDMDHENMFWYRQDPGLGLRLIYFSYDVKMKEKGDIPEGYSVSREKKERFSLILESASTNQTSMYLCASSLGSSSYEQYFGPGTRLTVT.

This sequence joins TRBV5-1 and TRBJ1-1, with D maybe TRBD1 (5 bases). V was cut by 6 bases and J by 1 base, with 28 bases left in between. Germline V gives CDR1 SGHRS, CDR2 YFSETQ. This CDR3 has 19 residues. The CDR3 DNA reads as TGCGCCAGCACCTCGTCCAAAGTAGGACAAGGGCAAAGGAACACTGAAGCTTTCTTT. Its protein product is CASTSSKVGQGQRNTEAFF. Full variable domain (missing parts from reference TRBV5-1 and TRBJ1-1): KAGVTQTPRYLIKTRGQQVTLSCSPISGHRSVSWYQQTPGQGLQFLFEYFSETQRNKGNFPGRFSGRQFSNSRSEMNVSTLELGDSALYLCASTSSKVGQGQRNTEAFFGQGTRLTVV.

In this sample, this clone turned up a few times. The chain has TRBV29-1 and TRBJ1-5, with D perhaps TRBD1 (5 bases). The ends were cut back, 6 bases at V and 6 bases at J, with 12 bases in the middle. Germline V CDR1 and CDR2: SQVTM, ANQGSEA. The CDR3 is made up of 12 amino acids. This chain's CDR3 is CSVRLGGQPQHF. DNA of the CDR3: TGCAGCGTCCGTCTCGGGGGTCAGCCCCAGCATTTT.

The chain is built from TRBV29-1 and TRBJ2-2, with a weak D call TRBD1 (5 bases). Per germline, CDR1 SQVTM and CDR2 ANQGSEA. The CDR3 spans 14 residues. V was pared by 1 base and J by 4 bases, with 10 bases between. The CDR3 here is CSVEGQGTTGELFF. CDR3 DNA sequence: TGCAGCGTTGAAGGCCAGGGCACCACCGGGGAGCTGTTTTTT.

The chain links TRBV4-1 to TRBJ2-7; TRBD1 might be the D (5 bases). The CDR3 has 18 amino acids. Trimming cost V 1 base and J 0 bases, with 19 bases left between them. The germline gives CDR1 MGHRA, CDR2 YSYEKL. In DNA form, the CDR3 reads TGCGCCAGCAGCCAAGCCCCCCCTCACTCTACAGGCTCCTACGAGCAGTACTTC. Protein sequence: CASSQAPPHSTGSYEQYF.

The CDR3 DNA reads as TGTGCCAGCACTAGCACCGGGTTCCCAACCTACGAGCAGTACTTC. It specifies CASTSTGFPTYEQYF. The chain couples TRBV28 to TRBJ2-7; TRBD2 might be the D (5 bases). This CDR3 spans 15 amino acids. CDR1 and CDR2 (germline): MDHEN, SYDVKM. V dropped 7 bases and J dropped 2 bases, with 18 bases sitting between them. Full variable domain (remainder filled in from reference TRBV28 and TRBJ2-7): DVKVTQSSRYLVKRTGEKVFLECVQDMDHENMFWYRQDPGLGLRLIYFSYDVKMKEKGDIPEGYSVSREKKERFSLILESASTNQTSMYLCASTSTGFPTYEQYFGPGTRLTVT.

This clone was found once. The DNA for the CDR3 is TGTGCCAGCAGTGTGTCGGGGGACGGGGGAGGGTACGAGCAGTACTTC. It encodes CASSVSGDGGGYEQYF. The chain links TRBV6-1 to TRBJ2-7; 7 bases are a match to TRBD2. The CDR3 extends over 16 amino acids. J gave up 4 bases and V 4 bases, and 13 bases lay outside the gene matches. Per germline, CDR1 MNHNS and CDR2 SASEGT.

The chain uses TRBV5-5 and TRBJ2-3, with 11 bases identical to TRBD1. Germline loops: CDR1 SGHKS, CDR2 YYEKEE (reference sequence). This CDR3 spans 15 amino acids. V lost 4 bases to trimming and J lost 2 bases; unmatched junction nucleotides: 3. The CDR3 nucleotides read TGTGCCAGCAGCGGACAGGGGGCTGACACAGATACGCAGTATTTT. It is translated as CASSGQGADTDTQYF.

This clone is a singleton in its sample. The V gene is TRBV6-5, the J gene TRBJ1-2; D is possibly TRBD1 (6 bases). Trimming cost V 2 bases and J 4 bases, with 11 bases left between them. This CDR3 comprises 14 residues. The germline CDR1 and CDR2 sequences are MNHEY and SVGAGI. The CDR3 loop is CASSYRQAAYGYTF. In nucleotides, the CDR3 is TGTGCCAGCAGTTACCGACAGGCCGCCTATGGCTACACCTTC.

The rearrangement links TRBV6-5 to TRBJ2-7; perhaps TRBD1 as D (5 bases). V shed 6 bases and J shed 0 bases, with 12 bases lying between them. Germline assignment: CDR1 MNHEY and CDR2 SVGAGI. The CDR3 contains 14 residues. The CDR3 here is CASSPTEFSYEQYF. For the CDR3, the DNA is TGTGCCAGCAGCCCGACAGAGTTCTCCTACGAGCAGTACTTC.

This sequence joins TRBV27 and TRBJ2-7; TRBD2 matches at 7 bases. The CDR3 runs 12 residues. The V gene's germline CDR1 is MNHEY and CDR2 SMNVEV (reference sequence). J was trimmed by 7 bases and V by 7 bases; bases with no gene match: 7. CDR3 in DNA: TGTGCCAGCACCTCCTACGGGGGGGAGCAGTACTTC. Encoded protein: CASTSYGGEQYF.

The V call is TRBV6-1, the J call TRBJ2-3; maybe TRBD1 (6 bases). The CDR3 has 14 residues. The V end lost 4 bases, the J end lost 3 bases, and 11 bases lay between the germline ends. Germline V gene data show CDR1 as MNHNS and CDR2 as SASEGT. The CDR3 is CASSGAGDTDTQYF. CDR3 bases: TGTGCCAGCAGTGGTGCAGGGGATACAGATACGCAGTATTTT.

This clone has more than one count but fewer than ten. The CDR3 DNA follows: TGTGCCAGCAGCTCCGTCGGACAGGGTGACGGGGAGCTGTTTTTT. Amino acids: CASSSVGQGDGELFF. The chain couples TRBV13 to TRBJ2-2; TRBD1 agrees at 8 bases. CDR3 length equals 15 residues. The V segment lost 4 bases and the J segment 7 bases; nucleotides outside the gene matches: 8. Germline V gives CDR1 PRHDT, CDR2 FYEKMQ (reference sequence).

CDR3 in amino acids: CASSQSLAADTQYF. As DNA, the CDR3 is TGTGCCAGCAGCCAGTCCTTGGCCGCAGATACGCAGTATTTT. This rearrangement joins TRBV5-4 to TRBJ2-3; D is unclear. Germline V gene lookup returns CDR1 SGHNT and CDR2 YYREEE (reference sequence). V lost 4 bases, J lost 4 bases, and 13 bases lay in between. CDR3 length equals 14 residues.

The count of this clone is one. In DNA form, the CDR3 reads TGCAGTGCTAGTTCTTTCGGTGGCTACACCTTC. This gives the protein CSASSFGGYTF. The V call is TRBV20-1, the J call TRBJ1-2; D unresolved. The length of the CDR3 is 11 residues. Trimming pared 3 bases from V and 7 bases from J, leaving 9 bases between. Germline V gene lookup returns CDR1 DFQATT and CDR2 SNEGSKA (reference sequence).

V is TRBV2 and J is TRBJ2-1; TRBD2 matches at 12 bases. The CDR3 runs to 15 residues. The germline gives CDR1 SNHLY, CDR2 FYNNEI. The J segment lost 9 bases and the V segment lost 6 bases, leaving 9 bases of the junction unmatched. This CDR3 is CASRSTSGRNGEQFF. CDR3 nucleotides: TGTGCCAGCAGATCCACTAGCGGGAGGAACGGTGAGCAGTTCTTC.

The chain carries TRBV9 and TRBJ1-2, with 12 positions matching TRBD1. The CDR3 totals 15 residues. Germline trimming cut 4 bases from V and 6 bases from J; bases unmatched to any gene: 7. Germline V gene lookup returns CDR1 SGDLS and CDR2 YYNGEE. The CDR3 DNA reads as TGTGCCAGCAGCCCAGTGGGACAGGGGGCCGATGGCTACACCTTC. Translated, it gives CASSPVGQGADGYTF.